Presented here are 27 T cell receptor beta chains from one specimen sequenced in a study of T cells expressing NK-cell markers. TCRdb reanalyzed the 5' RACE reads and collapses them to one entry per CDR3 protein, without DNA. The sample has more than 400,000 distinct CDR3 sequences. The sequenced sample was blood T cells: a sorted CD56 or NKG2C T cell subset, CD4+ or CD8+ T cells, or bulk PBMC T cells (not recorded which). Receptors originate from a woman aged 18-70 years in good health.

The chain combines TRBV12-3 or TRBV12-4 with TRBJ1-2; TCRdb selects TRBD1, and the lack of DNA leaves this call unchecked. The CDR3 is 17 residues long. The CDR3 loop reads CASSPWTQTGTGDGYTF.

The chain carries TRBV5-1 and TRBJ2-1; TCRdb returns TRBD2, unconfirmable since there is no DNA. Germline assignment: CDR1 SGHRS and CDR2 YFSETQ. The CDR3 has 16 amino acids. CDR3 loop: CASSLARLAGNNEQFF.

The V call is TRBV14, the J call TRBJ2-2; TCRdb's D call, TRBD1, is unchecked because there is no DNA. There are 15 residues in the CDR3. CDR1 is SGHDN and CDR2 is FVKESK in the germline V gene. CDR3 residues: CASSQKGGNTGELFF.

The chain recombines TRBV5-1 with TRBJ2-5; TCRdb designates TRBD1, a call that cannot be tested without DNA. The CDR3 totals 15 residues. Germline values: CDR1 SGHRS, CDR2 YFSETQ. The CDR3 sequence: CASSYVWGAGETQYF. Full variable domain (outside the CDR3, taken from reference TRBV5-1 and TRBJ2-5): KAGVTQTPRYLIKTRGQQVTLSCSPISGHRSVSWYQQTPGQGLQFLFEYFSETQRNKGNFPGRFSGRQFSNSRSEMNVSTLELGDSALYLCASSYVWGAGETQYFGPGTRLLVL.

V is TRBV7-2 and J is TRBJ2-3; no DNA is available, so the TRBD2 call from TCRdb remains unchecked. Germline V gives CDR1 SGHTA, CDR2 FQGNSA. This CDR3 is 15 amino acids long. The CDR3 reads CASSRPGLARHTQYF.

The rearrangement uses TRBV6-2 or TRBV6-3 and TRBJ1-1; the D call from TCRdb, TRBD1, cannot be confirmed without DNA. The CDR3 totals 13 residues. The germline gives CDR1 MNHEY, CDR2 SVGEGT. The CDR3 is CASSSGTGPEAFF.

This chain joins TRBV7-2 and TRBJ1-6. This CDR3 has 14 residues. Germline loops: CDR1 SGHTA, CDR2 FQGNSA. CDR3 in amino acids: CASSLVRGNSPLHF.

V and J are TRBV6-5 and TRBJ2-7; there is no DNA to check the TCRdb D call of TRBD1. CDR1 and CDR2 from the germline V gene are MNHEY and SVGAGI. The CDR3 consists of 14 residues. The CDR3: CASSWGQGPYEQYF.

The chain carries TRBV11-2 and TRBJ2-7. This CDR3 region has 12 residues. Germline lookup yields CDR1 SGHAT and CDR2 FQNNGV. This CDR3 is CASSDGGYEQYF.

V and J are TRBV12-3 or TRBV12-4 and TRBJ2-7; the D call of TRBD1 rests on TCRdb alone, since no DNA is present to check it. This CDR3 contains 13 residues. CDR3: CASSSGLPYEQYF.

This chain uses TRBV20-1 with TRBJ2-3. The CDR3 consists of 13 residues. Germline values: CDR1 DFQATT, CDR2 SNEGSKA (reference sequence). The CDR3 is CSARNGSTDTQYF.

The chain links TRBV7-2 to TRBJ1-1; TCRdb proposes TRBD1, but this gene call is untestable without DNA. The CDR3 spans 15 residues. The V gene's germline CDR1 is SGHTA and CDR2 FQGNSA. The CDR3 here is CASSSDRGSHTEAFF.

This chain joins TRBV11-2 and TRBJ1-5; TCRdb names TRBD1, which stays unverified in the absence of DNA. Germline V lookup: CDR1 SGHAT, CDR2 FQNNGV. CDR3 length equals 18 residues. The CDR3 protein is CASSLERRGRLSNQPQHF.

This chain links TRBV27 with TRBJ2-1; without DNA, the TCRdb call of TRBD1 cannot be checked. CDR1 MNHEY and CDR2 SMNVEV come from the germline V gene (reference sequence). CDR3 size: 14 residues. The CDR3 region is CASSLRGQNNEQFF.

J is TRBJ2-1 and V is TRBV5-1; the D call of TRBD2 rests on TCRdb alone, since no DNA is present to check it. CDR1 and CDR2 from the germline V gene are SGHRS and YFSETQ. The CDR3 is 16 amino acids. CDR3 region: CASSLAGGGSRNEQFF.

CDR3 amino acids: CAISLAGGRGNEQFF. The rearrangement uses TRBV10-3 and TRBJ2-1; TCRdb's assignment of TRBD2 cannot be checked, as there is no DNA. CDR1 is ENHRY and CDR2 is SYGVKD in the germline V gene. The CDR3 has 15 amino acids.

V is TRBV5-1 and J is TRBJ2-2; TCRdb outputs TRBD1, but without DNA this stays unchecked. Germline CDR1 reads SGHRS; CDR2 reads YFSETQ. This CDR3 comprises 18 residues. The CDR3 sequence: CASSPWAQRGSGTGELFF.

The V call is TRBV6-1, the J call TRBJ2-5; TCRdb names TRBD1, which stays unverified in the absence of DNA. CDR1 MNHNS and CDR2 SASEGT come from the germline V gene. The CDR3 length is 15 residues. The CDR3 protein is CASSRPGQTSAGQYF.

The chain links TRBV6-5 to TRBJ2-2; the TCRdb call, TRBD2, lacks DNA for checking. Germline CDR1 reads MNHEY; CDR2 reads SVGAGI. The CDR3 is 18 residues long. CDR3 protein: CASSYTRLPRANTGELFF.

The V gene is TRBV2, the J gene TRBJ2-3; absent DNA, TCRdb's TRBD2 call cannot be checked. Germline V CDR1 and CDR2: SNHLY, FYNNEI. The CDR3 extends over 13 amino acids. The CDR3 reads CASSARLVDTQYF.

The CDR3 protein is CASSSGVTSIYEQYF. The chain links TRBV2 to TRBJ2-7; the D call of TRBD2 rests on TCRdb alone, since no DNA is present to check it. Germline V lookup: CDR1 SNHLY, CDR2 FYNNEI. The CDR3 is made up of 15 amino acids. Complete variable domain (other parts from reference TRBV2 and TRBJ2-7): EPEVTQTPSHQVTQMGQEVILRCVPISNHLYFYWYRQILGQKVEFLVSFYNNEISEKSEIFDDQFSVERPDGSNFTLKIRSTKLEDSAMYFCASSSGVTSIYEQYFGPGTRLTVT.

The chain uses TRBV14 and TRBJ1-1; with no DNA, the TCRdb D assignment of TRBD1 cannot be verified. The CDR3 runs to 15 residues. The germline V gene has CDR1 SGHDN and CDR2 FVKESK. The CDR3 sequence: CASSQWGQANTEAFF.

The chain carries TRBV10-1 and TRBJ1-5. CDR1 is WNHNN, CDR2 SYGVQD, per germline (reference sequence). The CDR3 runs 12 residues. CDR3 sequence reads: CASGNSNQPQHF.

The rearrangement links TRBV5-1 to TRBJ2-7; TCRdb indicates TRBD1, and absent DNA this call remains unverified. CDR1 and CDR2 (germline): SGHRS, YFSETQ. The CDR3 consists of 14 residues. The CDR3 here is CASSPDRDFDEQYF. The full variable domain, its missing parts supplied by reference TRBV5-1 and TRBJ2-7, is KAGVTQTPRYLIKTRGQQVTLSCSPISGHRSVSWYQQTPGQGLQFLFEYFSETQRNKGNFPGRFSGRQFSNSRSEMNVSTLELGDSALYLCASSPDRDFDEQYFGPGTRLTVT.

CDR3 loop: CASSSYLGVYGYTF. The V gene is TRBV6-5, the J gene TRBJ1-2; with no DNA, the TCRdb D assignment of TRBD1 cannot be verified. The CDR3 has 14 amino acids. Germline V gene data show CDR1 as MNHEY and CDR2 as SVGAGI.

The J gene is TRBJ2-7, the V gene TRBV9; absent DNA, TCRdb's TRBD2 call cannot be checked. Germline CDR1 is SGDLS and CDR2 is YYNGEE. There are 16 residues in the CDR3. This CDR3 is CASSGTGLARPYEQYF. Looking up the rest from reference TRBV9 and TRBJ2-7 gives the full variable domain: DSGVTQTPKHLITATGQRVTLRCSPRSGDLSVYWYQQSLDQGLQFLIQYYNGEERAKGNILERFSAQQFPDLHSELNLSSLELGDSALYFCASSGTGLARPYEQYFGPGTRLTVT.

The rearrangement joins TRBV7-3 to TRBJ1-1; as DNA is missing, the TRBD1 call by TCRdb cannot be tested. CDR1 and CDR2 (germline): SGHTA, FQGTGA. This CDR3 comprises 13 residues. This CDR3 is CASSQGVITEAFF.